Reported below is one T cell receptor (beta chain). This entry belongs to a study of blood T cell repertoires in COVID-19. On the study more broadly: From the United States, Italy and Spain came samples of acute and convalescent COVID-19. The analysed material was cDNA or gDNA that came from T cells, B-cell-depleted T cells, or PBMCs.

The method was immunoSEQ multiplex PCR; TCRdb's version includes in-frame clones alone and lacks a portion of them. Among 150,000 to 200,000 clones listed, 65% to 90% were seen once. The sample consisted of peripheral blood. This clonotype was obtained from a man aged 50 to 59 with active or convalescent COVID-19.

CDR3 coding DNA: TGTGCCAGCAGCCCAGCGGGACGGGCTAATGAAAAACTGTTTTTT. This sequence encodes CASSPAGRANEKLFF. V usage is TRBV9 and J usage is TRBJ1-4, with a tentative D call TRBD1 (5 bases). Per germline, CDR1 SGDLS and CDR2 YYNGEE. V was pared by 4 bases and J by 3 bases, with 13 bases between. The CDR3 is made up of 15 amino acids.